This T cell receptor beta chain was recovered during a study of CD8 T cells in Susac syndrome. Study-level information: Sequencing included Susac syndrome patients, roughly six of them with active disease and roughly eight in remission.

An input of 0.5 to 1 ug of RNA was subjected to reverse transcription using random hexamers. Across 54 Vbeta and 13 Jbeta, immunoSEQ multiplex PCR amplified TCR beta CDR3. From the immunoSEQ multiplex PCR reads, TCRdb called clonotypes with MiXCR, one entry per CDR3 protein. This table has tens of thousands of distinct CDR3 sequences, 96% appearing once. V shed 3 bases and J 3 bases; nucleotides not matched to a gene: 7. This CDR3 has 16 amino acids. Germline assignment: CDR1 MDHEN and CDR2 SYDVKM. This chain joins TRBV28 and TRBJ1-2; 10 nucleotides agree with TRBD1. This TCR was recovered from a human donor with Susac syndrome. The specimen was CD8+ T cells from PBMCs. CDR3 amino acids: CASSFSRGTGDYGYTF. CDR3 sequence (DNA): TGTGCCAGCAGTTTCAGTCGGGGGACAGGGGACTATGGCTACACCTTC.